The 30 T cell receptor beta chains below all came from one sample that was sequenced in a study of cytomegalovirus exposure and HLA in healthy donors. Assay: immunoSEQ multiplex PCR; the TCRdb copy retains only in-frame clones and omits some. The repertoire has 130,000 to 150,000 clones, over 80% of them found once; the top ten carry around 6%. The sequenced sample consisted of PBMCs. The receptors stem from a woman in her twenties or thirties in good health and CMV-seropositive.

This clone was observed once. The gene calls are TRBV18 and TRBJ1-3; no clear D. Trimming took 1 base from V and 1 from J, leaving 11 bases between them. CDR1 is KGHSH, CDR2 LQKENI, per germline. The CDR3 sequence is 16 residues long. The CDR3 bases are TGTGCCAGCTCACCACACCCCCCGAGATCTGGAAACACCATATATTTT. This translates into CASSPHPPRSGNTIYF.

The chain uses TRBV5-6 and TRBJ2-1, with 9 bases identical to TRBD1. In germline, CDR1 is SGHDT, CDR2 YYEEEE. V lost 4 bases and J lost 7; bases outside the gene matches: 9. This CDR3 region has 15 residues. The CDR3 sequence is CASSPGGQGLNEQFF. The CDR3 DNA follows: TGTGCCAGCAGCCCGGGGGGACAGGGATTAAATGAGCAGTTCTTC. Based on the CDR3 plus reference TRBV5-6 and TRBJ2-1, the full variable domain is DAGVTQSPTHLIKTRGQQVTLRCSPKSGHDTVSWYQQALGQGPQFIFQYYEEEERQRGNFPDRFSGHQFPNYSSELNVNALLLGDSALYLCASSPGGQGLNEQFFGPGTRLTVL.

This clone was counted a single time. This sequence joins TRBV11-3 and TRBJ2-7; 8 nucleotides align to TRBD1. The trim removed 1 base at V and 2 bases at J, leaving 4 bases unmatched. The CDR3 is 15 amino acids. Germline CDR1 reads SGHNT; CDR2 reads YENEEA. This CDR3 reads CASSLGRTGTYEQYF. In DNA form, the CDR3 reads TGTGCCAGCAGCTTAGGCCGGACAGGGACCTACGAGCAGTACTTC.

This rearrangement joins TRBV11-2 to TRBJ2-6; no firm D call. V gave up 2 bases and J gave up 0 bases, with 11 bases separating them. Germline CDR1 SGHAT, CDR2 FQNNGV. CDR3 size: 17 residues. CDR3 coding DNA: TGTGCCAGCAGCTTAACAGATTTATACTCTGGGGCCAACGTCCTGACTTTC. It encodes CASSLTDLYSGANVLTF. Complete variable domain (other parts from reference TRBV11-2 and TRBJ2-6): EAGVAQSPRYKIIEKRQSVAFWCNPISGHATLYWYQQILGQGPKLLIQFQNNGVVDDSQLPKDRFSAERLKGVDSTLKIQPAKLEDSAVYLCASSLTDLYSGANVLTFGAGSRLTVL.

The rearrangement joins TRBV28 to TRBJ1-1; 7 positions match TRBD1. From germline, CDR1 is MDHEN and CDR2 SYDVKM. V gave up 6 bases and J gave up 1 base; unmatched junction bases: 2. The CDR3 is 13 amino acids. CDR3 loop: CASSWTGNTEAFF. DNA for the CDR3: TGTGCCAGCAGCTGGACAGGGAACACTGAAGCTTTCTTT.

The chain combines TRBV6-1 with TRBJ2-3; the D gene is possibly TRBD1 (6 bases). CDR1 MNHNS and CDR2 SASEGT come from the germline V gene. CDR3 length: 15 residues. V lost 6 bases, J lost 4 bases, and 17 bases lay in between. CDR3 nucleotides: TGTGCCAGCAGCGAGGGACAAGGTGGTCCAGATACGCAGTATTTT. Its translation: CASSEGQGGPDTQYF.

The gene calls are TRBV15 and TRBJ2-1; TRBD2 matches 11 bases. The CDR3 extends over 15 amino acids. Germline V gene sequence: CDR1 LNHNV, CDR2 YYDKDF (reference sequence). With V trimmed by 1 base and J by 10 bases, 6 bases remained unmatched. CDR3 loop: CATSRATGTSGEQFF. CDR3 DNA: TGTGCCACCAGCAGAGCCACCGGGACTAGCGGCGAGCAGTTCTTC. The full variable domain, in which reference TRBV15 and TRBJ2-1 provide the parts outside the CDR3, is DAMVIQNPRYQVTQFGKPVTLSCSQTLNHNVMYWYQQKSSQAPKLLFHYYDKDFNNEADTPDNFQSRRPNTSFCFLDIRSPGLGDTAMYLCATSRATGTSGEQFFGPGTRLTVL.

V is TRBV5-4 and J is TRBJ2-7, with TRBD2 as a possible D gene (6 bases). The germline V gene has CDR1 SGHNT and CDR2 YYREEE (reference sequence). V dropped 5 bases and J dropped 7 bases, with 16 bases sitting between them. The CDR3 is made up of 13 amino acids. CDR3 in DNA: TGTGCCAGCAGTGAGGCGGGATTGGGGGAGCAGTACTTC. Protein: CASSEAGLGEQYF.

The gene calls are TRBV5-1 and TRBJ2-5; a possible D gene is TRBD1 (6 bases). CDR1 and CDR2 from the germline V gene are SGHRS and YFSETQ. The CDR3 covers 14 residues. V was shortened by 2 bases and J by 1 base, with 9 bases between the two germline ends. In DNA, the CDR3 is TGCGCCAGCAGCTTCACAGGGTCCCAAGAGACCCAGTACTTC. Its translation is CASSFTGSQETQYF. Combining the CDR3 with reference TRBV5-1 and TRBJ2-5 gives the whole variable domain KAGVTQTPRYLIKTRGQQVTLSCSPISGHRSVSWYQQTPGQGLQFLFEYFSETQRNKGNFPGRFSGRQFSNSRSEMNVSTLELGDSALYLCASSFTGSQETQYFGPGTRLLVL.

The chain combines TRBV28 with TRBJ2-7; 11 bases are a match to TRBD2. The germline gives CDR1 MDHEN, CDR2 SYDVKM. The length of the CDR3 is 16 residues. J gave up 5 bases and V 3 bases, and 9 bases lay outside the gene matches. This CDR3 reads CASSFTSGSFRNEQYF. CDR3 coding DNA: TGTGCCAGCAGTTTCACTAGCGGGAGCTTTAGGAACGAGCAGTACTTC.

J is TRBJ2-5 and V is TRBV5-1; 14 bases line up with TRBD2. Per the germline V gene, CDR1 is SGHRS and CDR2 is YFSETQ. The J segment lost 5 bases and the V segment lost 6 bases, leaving 21 bases of the junction unmatched. CDR3 length: 20 residues. CDR3 in DNA: TGCGCCAGCACGAGATACCCGGGACTAGCGGGAGACGGGGCAGGGGAGACCCAGTACTTC. It is translated as CASTRYPGLAGDGAGETQYF.

The chain is built from TRBV7-2 and TRBJ2-7, with D perhaps TRBD2 (6 bases). V was trimmed by 3 bases and J by 1 base, leaving 13 bases between them. The CDR3 is 15 residues long. Germline V gene lookup returns CDR1 SGHTA and CDR2 FQGNSA. CDR3: CASSFPPGGSYEQYF. The CDR3 coding sequence is TGTGCCAGCAGCTTCCCCCCCGGGGGATCCTACGAGCAGTACTTC.

This clone was counted between two and nine times. The chain joins TRBV2 to TRBJ1-1; 8 bases agree with TRBD1. The CDR3 is made up of 14 amino acids. V trimming: 6 bases; J trimming: 0 bases; junction bases outside the gene matches: 3. CDR1 SNHLY and CDR2 FYNNEI come from the germline V gene. CDR3 bases: TGTGCCAGCAGGAAGACAGGGGTGAACACTGAAGCTTTCTTT. Translation: CASRKTGVNTEAFF.

The V call is TRBV4-1, the J call TRBJ2-2, with D possibly TRBD1 on 6 matching bases. The CDR3 contains 16 residues. CDR1 and CDR2 (germline): MGHRA, YSYEKL. The ends were cut back, 3 bases at V and 2 bases at J, with 13 bases in the middle. CDR3 nucleotides: TGCGCCAGCAGCCACAAACAGGGTTTCAACACCGGGGAGCTGTTTTTT. As protein: CASSHKQGFNTGELFF.

This chain connects TRBV28 to TRBJ2-7, with a weak D call TRBD2 (5 bases). V lost 4 bases to trimming and J lost 6 bases, with 10 bases between them. The CDR3 loop spans 12 amino acids. Germline CDR1 and CDR2: MDHEN and SYDVKM. The CDR3 DNA follows: TGTGCCAGCAGTTATCTCACTAGCGAGCAGTACTTC. It specifies CASSYLTSEQYF. The whole variable domain, remainder taken from reference TRBV28 and TRBJ2-7, is DVKVTQSSRYLVKRTGEKVFLECVQDMDHENMFWYRQDPGLGLRLIYFSYDVKMKEKGDIPEGYSVSREKKERFSLILESASTNQTSMYLCASSYLTSEQYFGPGTRLTVT.

The DNA of the CDR3 is TGTGCCAGTAGTATTCTCGGGATTACCTCCTATGGCTACACCTTC. Translating gives CASSILGITSYGYTF. J is TRBJ1-2 and V is TRBV19; D is undetermined. CDR1 LNHDA and CDR2 SQIVND come from the germline V gene (reference sequence). CDR3 length: 15 amino acids. Trimming took off 3 bases at V and 4 bases at J, with 15 bases between the two ends.

The chain is built from TRBV13 and TRBJ2-3; D ambiguous. Trimming took 5 bases from V and 3 from J, leaving 9 bases between them. This CDR3 has 13 residues. CDR1 is PRHDT, CDR2 FYEKMQ, per germline (reference sequence). This chain's CDR3 is CASSTKWTDTQYF. The DNA of the CDR3 is TGTGCCAGCAGCACAAAATGGACAGATACGCAGTATTTT.

This clone is a singleton in its sample. The chain combines TRBV4-1 with TRBJ2-7, with 8 bases lining up with TRBD1. V lost 0 bases to trimming and J lost 9 bases; unmatched junction nucleotides: 7. The length of the CDR3 is 14 residues. The germline gives CDR1 MGHRA, CDR2 YSYEKL. The DNA of the CDR3 is TGCGCCAGCAGCCAAGAAGACAGGGGACGGGGGCAGTACTTC. It is translated as CASSQEDRGRGQYF.

There are a few counts of this clone. The chain carries TRBV6-4 and TRBJ2-1; 10 bases agree with TRBD2. Looked up from germline, CDR1 is MRHNA and CDR2 is SNTAGT. The CDR3 loop spans 15 amino acids. The J segment lost 0 bases and the V segment lost 5 bases, leaving 1 base of the junction unmatched. The CDR3 bases are TGTGCCAGCAGTCTAGCGGGAGACTCCTACAATGAGCAGTTCTTC. Residues: CASSLAGDSYNEQFF.

V is TRBV5-4 and J is TRBJ2-1; TRBD2 matches 7 bases. Germline CDR1 and CDR2: SGHNT and YYREEE (reference sequence). V gave up 3 bases and J gave up 5 bases; unmatched junction bases: 5. This CDR3 is 14 amino acids long. This CDR3 reads CASSWKRGDNEQFF. The CDR3 nucleotides read TGTGCCAGCAGCTGGAAGCGGGGAGACAATGAGCAGTTCTTC.

The chain uses TRBV10-3 and TRBJ2-7; maybe TRBD2 (6 bases). The CDR3 totals 16 residues. Trimming removed 3 bases at V and 2 bases at J, with 17 bases between. Germline loops: CDR1 ENHRY, CDR2 SYGVKD. CDR3 coding DNA: TGTGCCATCAGTGATCCGGATGGAGGGGCCCCCTACGAGCAGTACTTC. It specifies CAISDPDGGAPYEQYF.

This clone showed up just a few times. The rearrangement uses TRBV6-4 and TRBJ2-1; 9 nucleotides agree with TRBD1. Per the germline V gene, CDR1 is MRHNA and CDR2 is SNTAGT. The CDR3 spans 15 residues. Trimming took 3 bases from V and 2 from J; bases not matched to a gene: 2. The CDR3 DNA sequence: TGTGCCAGCAGTGATAGACAGGGGGCCTACAATGAGCAGTTCTTC. This sequence encodes CASSDRQGAYNEQFF.

The gene calls are TRBV29-1 and TRBJ2-3, with a weak D call TRBD2 (5 bases). The CDR3 covers 17 residues. V lost 4 bases to trimming and J lost 0 bases, with 20 bases between them. The germline V gene has CDR1 SQVTM and CDR2 ANQGSEA. The CDR3 bases are TGCAGCGTTGTAGTAGTCCCAGCGGAAGGTAGCACAGATACGCAGTATTTT. It yields the protein CSVVVVPAEGSTDTQYF.

The chain employs TRBV7-2 and TRBJ2-5, with TRBD2 identical over 7 bases. Germline lookup yields CDR1 SGHTA and CDR2 FQGNSA. The J segment lost 1 base and the V segment lost 5 bases, leaving 7 bases of the junction unmatched. The CDR3 has 15 residues. CDR3 nucleotide sequence: TGTGCCAGCAGCCCCTCGCGGGGGATCCAAGAGACCCAGTACTTC. Translation gives CASSPSRGIQETQYF.

Comment on this clone: The same CDR3 arises from other DNA sequences in this sample as well. The V call is TRBV5-1, the J call TRBJ1-1, with unresolved D. Trimming stripped 4 bases from V and 1 base from J, with 8 bases between. The germline gives CDR1 SGHRS, CDR2 YFSETQ. The CDR3 is made up of 13 amino acids. CDR3 residues: CASSPTGNTEAFF. CDR3 in DNA: TGCGCCAGCAGCCCCACCGGGAACACTGAAGCTTTCTTT.

This clone appeared once. The chain uses TRBV28 and TRBJ2-3; D gene uncertain. CDR1 is MDHEN, CDR2 SYDVKM, per germline. The CDR3 is 14 residues long. Trimming removed 4 bases at V and 3 bases at J, with 11 bases between. CDR3 nucleotides: TGTGCCAGCAGTTCACTACCAACTACAGATACGCAGTATTTT. It encodes CASSSLPTTDTQYF.

CDR3 DNA sequence: TGTGCCAGCAGCCAAGGCCCTCAGGGAGGGGAGACCCAGTACTTC. This encodes CASSQGPQGGETQYF. The V call is TRBV4-2, the J call TRBJ2-5; 7 bases are shared with TRBD2. In germline, CDR1 is LGHNA, CDR2 YNFKEQ. The trim removed 1 base at V and 5 bases at J, leaving 7 bases unmatched. This CDR3 spans 15 amino acids.

This chain uses TRBV19 with TRBJ1-2, with D perhaps matching TRBD1 (5 bases). Per germline, CDR1 LNHDA and CDR2 SQIVND (reference sequence). This CDR3 has 16 amino acids. Trimming shortened V by 2 bases and J by 2 bases, and 15 bases separated the two germline ends. DNA for the CDR3: TGTGCCAGTAGTATATTCCCAGCGGGGGGAAACTATGGCTACACCTTC. Translation: CASSIFPAGGNYGYTF.

The chain recombines TRBV2 with TRBJ1-2, with 9 bases fitting TRBD1. This CDR3 region has 13 residues. Germline lookup yields CDR1 SNHLY and CDR2 FYNNEI. V lost 5 bases and J lost 7; bases outside the gene matches: 5. The chain's CDR3 is CASSPQGAPGYTF. The CDR3 DNA reads as TGTGCCAGCAGTCCACAGGGGGCGCCTGGCTACACCTTC.

The chain combines TRBV2 with TRBJ1-2; 7 bases are a match to TRBD1. V trimming: 4 bases; J trimming: 6 bases; junction bases outside the gene matches: 8. Germline V gene data show CDR1 as SNHLY and CDR2 as FYNNEI. The CDR3 runs to 14 residues. CDR3 DNA sequence: TGTGCCAGCAGTGCGGGTCAACAGGGGAATGGCTACACCTTC. Translated: CASSAGQQGNGYTF.